The T cell receptor (beta chain) described here comes from a study of CD8 T cells in Susac syndrome. Random hexamers were used to reverse transcribe 0.5 to 1 ug of RNA. Each CDR3 protein is one row after TCRdb ran MiXCR on the immunoSEQ multiplex PCR reads. This sample has roughly 200,000 distinct CDR3 sequences, with 90% to 97% found just once. The ends were cut back, 0 bases at V and 13 bases at J, with 13 bases in the middle. The CDR3 covers 14 residues. Germline V gene lookup returns CDR1 SGHTA and CDR2 FQGNSA. The receptor was derived from a human donor with multiple sclerosis. V gene TRBV7-2 combines with J gene TRBJ1-6; no firm D call. The sequenced material came from CD4+ T cells from PBMCs. The CDR3, as DNA: TGTGCCAGCAGCTTAGCGGCTACGGAAGAGCCCCTCCACTTT. The encoded protein is CASSLAATEEPLHF.